This passage covers 21 T cell receptor beta chains from one sample sequenced in a study of T cells in Graves' hyperthyroidism and ophthalmopathy. Regions amplified from RNA transcripts were the TCR beta CDR3 regions. The TCR CDR3 first-round RT-PCR relied on the HTBI primer set. TCRdb reanalysed the multiplex PCR reads using MiXCR and keeps one entry per CDR3 protein. This table holds about 270,000 distinct CDR3 sequences, approximately 23% found once. Sequencing was performed on blood. These receptors all stem from a man aged 25 to 45 with Graves' ophthalmopathy.

The V and J genes are TRBV3-1 and TRBJ1-4, with D uncertain. CDR1 and CDR2 (germline): LGHDT, YNNKEL (reference sequence). The CDR3 is made up of 12 amino acids. The V gene lost 1 base and the J gene lost 14 bases, with 11 bases spanning the gap. The CDR3 here is CASSQGTVNLFF. As DNA, the CDR3 is TGTGCCAGCAGCCAAGGTACCGTAAATCTGTTTTTT.

The chain couples TRBV5-6 to TRBJ2-1, with 14 bases matching TRBD2. This CDR3 comprises 17 residues. Trimming removed 2 bases from V and 9 bases from J; junction bases left unmatched: 10. Germline assignment: CDR1 SGHDT and CDR2 YYEEEE. Written as DNA, the CDR3 is TGTGCCAGCAGCTTTCCGACTAGCGGGAGGGCCGGGGTTGAGCAGTTCTTC. Amino acids: CASSFPTSGRAGVEQFF.

In its sample, this clonotype was seen a few times. The chain is built from TRBV19 and TRBJ2-7; 9 bases line up with TRBD2. CDR1 is LNHDA and CDR2 is SQIVND in the germline V gene (reference sequence). Germline trimming cut 11 bases from V and 0 bases from J; bases unmatched to any gene: 8. The CDR3 has 14 residues. For the CDR3, the DNA is TGTGCCTCCCGGACTAGCGAGAGCTCCTACGAGCAGTACTTC. Amino acid sequence: CASRTSESSYEQYF.

This clonotype was seen ten or more times. The chain joins TRBV5-5 to TRBJ2-2, with unresolved D. Germline V gene data show CDR1 as SGHKS and CDR2 as YYEKEE (reference sequence). The V end lost 5 bases, the J end lost 7 bases, and 12 bases lay between the germline ends. This CDR3 region has 13 residues. CDR3: CASREMGFGELFF. The CDR3 nucleotides are TGTGCCAGCAGGGAGATGGGATTCGGGGAGCTGTTTTTT.

This clonotype was recorded at least ten times. The chain couples TRBV28 to TRBJ2-7; no clear D. The V gene's germline CDR1 is MDHEN and CDR2 SYDVKM. V lost 6 bases and J lost 0, with 12 bases in between. The CDR3 extends over 14 amino acids. The CDR3 nucleotides are TGTGCCAGCAGGCTAGGTACGGGCTCCTACGAGCAGTACTTC. Amino acids: CASRLGTGSYEQYF.

The chain joins TRBV18 to TRBJ2-7, with TRBD1 matching 8 bases. With the DNA end fitting TRBJ2-1 better, the J assignment may be wrong. Germline V gives CDR1 KGHSH, CDR2 LQKENI. The CDR3 totals 15 residues. CDR3: CASSPLGTGSYEQFF. The CDR3, as DNA: TGTGCCAGCTCACCACTCGGGACAGGATCCTACGAGCAGTTCTTC.

This clonotype was recorded a few times. The J gene is TRBJ1-2, the V gene TRBV7-9; D is ambiguous. Germline CDR1 is SEHNR and CDR2 is FQNEAQ (reference sequence). The length of the CDR3 is 12 residues. V was shortened by 8 bases and J by 3 bases, with 10 bases between the two germline ends. The CDR3 coding sequence is TGTGCCAGCCGGTTTGGGGACTATGGCTACACCTTC. Amino acids: CASRFGDYGYTF.

The J gene is TRBJ2-5, the V gene TRBV29-1; possible D gene TRBD1, 5 bases. The V end lost 2 bases, the J end lost 7 bases, and 8 bases lay between the germline ends. The CDR3 loop spans 11 amino acids. Germline CDR1 is SQVTM and CDR2 is ANQGSEA. The chain's CDR3 is CSVEPRGTQYF. In DNA form, the CDR3 reads TGCAGCGTTGAACCAAGGGGGACCCAGTACTTC.

This clonotype was seen more than once but under ten times. The chain couples TRBV20-1 to TRBJ1-5; no definite D call. The CDR3 is 14 amino acids. V gave up 2 bases and J gave up 7 bases, with 15 bases separating them. CDR1 and CDR2 (germline): DFQATT, SNEGSKA (reference sequence). CDR3 sequence: CSARIGSPGQPQHF. CDR3 bases: TGCAGTGCTAGAATCGGCAGCCCGGGGCAGCCCCAGCATTTT.

This clonotype was seen ten or more times. The rearrangement uses TRBV18 and TRBJ2-7; D is uncertain. The germline V gene has CDR1 KGHSH and CDR2 LQKENI. The CDR3 extends over 14 amino acids. V lost 3 bases and J lost 2, with 11 bases in between. CDR3 DNA: TGTGCCAGCTCACCTTCGCACAGAGCCTACGAGCAGTACTTC. Its translation is CASSPSHRAYEQYF.

The J gene is TRBJ2-1, the V gene TRBV28; D gene unclear. Deletions cut 1 base from V and 0 bases from J, with 10 bases between. The CDR3 is made up of 16 amino acids. The germline V gene encodes CDR1 MDHEN and CDR2 SYDVKM. The CDR3 sequence: CASSLSSGASYNEQFF. DNA of the CDR3: TGTGCCAGCAGTTTATCGTCGGGTGCCTCCTACAATGAGCAGTTCTTC.

This clonotype has just a few counts. The chain joins TRBV11-2 to TRBJ2-1; D not resolved. Germline CDR1 SGHAT, CDR2 FQNNGV. CDR3 size: 15 residues. With 2 bases removed from V and 3 bases from J, the gap between germline ends came to 11 bases. The DNA for the CDR3 is TGTGCCAGCAGCTTAAGAAACGGCGTCTACAATGAGCAGTTCTTC. It is translated as CASSLRNGVYNEQFF.

The chain carries TRBV20-1 and TRBJ1-4, with a possible D match to TRBD1 (5 bases). Per the germline V gene, CDR1 is DFQATT and CDR2 is SNEGSKA (reference sequence). The V gene lost 3 bases and the J gene lost 5 bases, with 16 bases spanning the gap. The CDR3 sequence is 15 residues long. The CDR3 DNA reads as TGCAGTGCTAGTATCCCCGGGACGGGCAATGAAAAACTGTTTTTT. Protein product: CSASIPGTGNEKLFF.

The chain couples TRBV24-1 to TRBJ2-6; D gene unclear. With 10 bases removed from V and 0 bases from J, the gap between germline ends came to 15 bases. The CDR3 spans 16 residues. Germline CDR1 and CDR2: KGHDR and SFDVKD. CDR3 coding DNA: TGTGCCACTGGGGATACGGACCGCTCTGGGGCCAACGTCCTGACTTTC. This translates into CATGDTDRSGANVLTF.

This clonotype was detected a few times. This chain uses TRBV20-1 with TRBJ2-1; D unclear. The CDR3 spans 15 residues. V gave up 0 bases and J gave up 0 bases, with 9 bases separating them. CDR1 is DFQATT and CDR2 is SNEGSKA in the germline V gene (reference sequence). The CDR3, as DNA: TGCAGTGCTAGAGATCCGCCTCACTCCTACAATGAGCAGTTCTTC. Protein: CSARDPPHSYNEQFF.

There are many counts of this clonotype. CDR3 coding DNA: TGTGCCAGCAGCTCCCGACTCGGCCCCTCCTACAATGAGCAGTTCTTC. Translated: CASSSRLGPSYNEQFF. The chain employs TRBV11-2 and TRBJ2-1; no clear D. The CDR3 sequence is 16 residues long. Trimming shortened V by 4 bases and J by 0 bases, and 13 bases separated the two germline ends. The V gene's germline CDR1 is SGHAT and CDR2 FQNNGV. The complete variable domain, with remaining parts taken from reference TRBV11-2 and TRBJ2-1, reads EAGVAQSPRYKIIEKRQSVAFWCNPISGHATLYWYQQILGQGPKLLIQFQNNGVVDDSQLPKDRFSAERLKGVDSTLKIQPAKLEDSAVYLCASSSRLGPSYNEQFFGPGTRLTVL.

The rearrangement joins TRBV19 to TRBJ2-2, with 7 nucleotides matching TRBD2. CDR3 length: 16 amino acids. Germline V gives CDR1 LNHDA, CDR2 SQIVND (reference sequence). Trimming removed 3 bases from V and 5 bases from J; junction bases left unmatched: 9. CDR3 bases: TGTGCCAGTAGTATTCAAAGCGGGGTGCGGACCGGGGAGCTGTTTTTT. This sequence encodes CASSIQSGVRTGELFF. The full variable domain, in which reference TRBV19 and TRBJ2-2 provide the parts outside the CDR3, is DGGITQSPKYLFRKEGQNVTLSCEQNLNHDAMYWYRQDPGQGLRLIYYSQIVNDFQKGDIAEGYSVSREKKESFPLTVTSAQKNPTAFYLCASSIQSGVRTGELFFGEGSRLTVL.

This clonotype was seen repeatedly, ten times or more. The V gene is TRBV28, the J gene TRBJ1-1, with TRBD1 identical over 9 bases. J was trimmed by 4 bases and V by 7 bases; bases with no gene match: 7. The CDR3 sequence is 14 residues long. Looked up from germline, CDR1 is MDHEN and CDR2 is SYDVKM. As DNA, the CDR3 is TGTGCCAGCACTTGGGACAGGGCGAGCACTGAAGCTTTCTTT. This encodes CASTWDRASTEAFF.

The gene calls are TRBV20-1 and TRBJ2-2; 12 positions agree with TRBD2. Per the germline V gene, CDR1 is DFQATT and CDR2 is SNEGSKA (reference sequence). The CDR3 totals 17 residues. The V segment lost 7 bases and the J segment 0 bases; nucleotides outside the gene matches: 9. The DNA of the CDR3 is TGCAGTGTTTTGCTAGCGGGAGGGCCGGCGAACACCGGGGAGCTGTTTTTT. This translates into CSVLLAGGPANTGELFF.

The rearrangement links TRBV2 to TRBJ2-1, with 9 positions matching TRBD1. CDR3 size: 15 residues. The germline CDR1 and CDR2 sequences are SNHLY and FYNNEI. Trimming at V came to 6 bases and at J to 6 bases, leaving 9 bases not matched to a gene. The CDR3 spells CASSAGTGSGNEQFF. The CDR3 coding sequence is TGTGCCAGCAGCGCCGGGACAGGGTCGGGCAATGAGCAGTTCTTC.

This clonotype was detected only a few times. This chain joins TRBV7-9 and TRBJ2-7, with D perhaps matching TRBD1 (6 bases). Trimming stripped 5 bases from V and 3 bases from J, with 11 bases between. This CDR3 spans 13 amino acids. Germline CDR1 reads SEHNR; CDR2 reads FQNEAQ (reference sequence). CDR3 region: CASSPRGGYEQYF. DNA of the CDR3: TGTGCCAGCAGCCCCCGAGGGGGCTACGAGCAGTACTTC.